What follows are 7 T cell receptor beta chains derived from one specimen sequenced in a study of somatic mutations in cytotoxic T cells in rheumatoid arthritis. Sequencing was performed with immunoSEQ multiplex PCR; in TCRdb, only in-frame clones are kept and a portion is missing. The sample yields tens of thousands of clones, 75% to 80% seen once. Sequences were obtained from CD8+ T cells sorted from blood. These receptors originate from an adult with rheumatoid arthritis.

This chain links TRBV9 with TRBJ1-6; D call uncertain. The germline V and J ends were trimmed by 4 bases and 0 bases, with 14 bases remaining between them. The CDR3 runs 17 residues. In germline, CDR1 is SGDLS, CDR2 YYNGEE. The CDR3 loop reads CASSPYGVSSYNSPLHF. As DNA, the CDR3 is TGTGCCAGCAGCCCCTACGGGGTGAGCTCCTATAATTCACCCCTCCACTTT. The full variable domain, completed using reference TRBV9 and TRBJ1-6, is DSGVTQTPKHLITATGQRVTLRCSPRSGDLSVYWYQQSLDQGLQFLIQYYNGEERAKGNILERFSAQQFPDLHSELNLSSLELGDSALYFCASSPYGVSSYNSPLHFGNGTRLTVT.

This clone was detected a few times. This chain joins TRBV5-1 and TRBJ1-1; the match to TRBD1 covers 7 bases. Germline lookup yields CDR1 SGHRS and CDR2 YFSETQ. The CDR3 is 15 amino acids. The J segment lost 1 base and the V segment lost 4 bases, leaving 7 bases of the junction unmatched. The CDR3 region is CASSRDSVRNTEAFF. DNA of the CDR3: TGCGCCAGCAGCCGGGACAGTGTGAGGAACACTGAAGCTTTCTTT.

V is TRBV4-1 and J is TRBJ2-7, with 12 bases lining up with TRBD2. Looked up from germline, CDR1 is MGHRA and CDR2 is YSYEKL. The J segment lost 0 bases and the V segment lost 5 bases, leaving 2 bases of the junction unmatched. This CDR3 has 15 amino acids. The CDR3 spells CASSKLAGGSYEQYF. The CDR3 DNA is TGCGCCAGCAGCAAACTAGCGGGAGGCTCCTACGAGCAGTACTTC.

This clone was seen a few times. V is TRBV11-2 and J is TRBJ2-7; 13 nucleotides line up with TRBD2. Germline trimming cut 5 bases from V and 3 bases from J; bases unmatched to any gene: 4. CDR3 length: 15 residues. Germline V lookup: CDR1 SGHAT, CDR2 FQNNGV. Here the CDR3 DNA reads TGTGCCAGCAGCCTACGGACTAGCGGGAGCTACGAGCAGTACTTC. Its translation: CASSLRTSGSYEQYF.

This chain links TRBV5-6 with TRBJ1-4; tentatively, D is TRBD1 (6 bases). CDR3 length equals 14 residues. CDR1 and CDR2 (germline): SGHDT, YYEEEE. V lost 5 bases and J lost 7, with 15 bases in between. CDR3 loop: CASRPTGFPEKLFF. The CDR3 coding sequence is TGTGCCAGCAGACCAACAGGGTTTCCTGAAAAACTGTTTTTT.

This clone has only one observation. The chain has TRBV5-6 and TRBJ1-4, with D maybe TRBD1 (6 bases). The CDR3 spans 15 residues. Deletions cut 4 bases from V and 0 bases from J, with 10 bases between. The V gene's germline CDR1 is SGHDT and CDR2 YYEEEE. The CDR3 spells CASSLGGTTNEKLFF. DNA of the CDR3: TGTGCCAGCAGCCTAGGGGGGACAACTAATGAAAAACTGTTTTTT.

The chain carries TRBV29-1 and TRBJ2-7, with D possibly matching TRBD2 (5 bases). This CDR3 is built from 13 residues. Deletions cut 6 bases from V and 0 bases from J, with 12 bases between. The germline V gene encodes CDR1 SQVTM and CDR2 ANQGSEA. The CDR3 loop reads CSVYGIDSYEQYF. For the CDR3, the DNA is TGCAGCGTGTACGGGATAGACTCCTACGAGCAGTACTTC.